This TCR beta chain was captured by sequencing in a study of tumor-infiltrating lymphocytes in oesophageal squamous cell carcinoma. MiXCR, run by TCRdb on the PCR reads, gives a single entry per CDR3 protein. Of under 15,000 distinct CDR3 sequences in the sample, roughly 51% were seen once. CDR3 length equals 15 residues. V was clipped by 1 base and J by 6 bases, with 13 bases between them. Germline V CDR1 and CDR2: SGHVT, SQSDAQ. The clonotype comes from a female donor with esophageal squamous cell carcinoma. The chain links TRBV7-4 to TRBJ1-5; D may be TRBD1 (5 bases). Sequencing was carried out using esophageal tumor tissue. CDR3: CASSLGSGTFQPQHF. In nucleotides, the CDR3 is TGTGCCAGCAGCTTAGGGTCCGGGACCTTTCAGCCCCAGCATTTT.